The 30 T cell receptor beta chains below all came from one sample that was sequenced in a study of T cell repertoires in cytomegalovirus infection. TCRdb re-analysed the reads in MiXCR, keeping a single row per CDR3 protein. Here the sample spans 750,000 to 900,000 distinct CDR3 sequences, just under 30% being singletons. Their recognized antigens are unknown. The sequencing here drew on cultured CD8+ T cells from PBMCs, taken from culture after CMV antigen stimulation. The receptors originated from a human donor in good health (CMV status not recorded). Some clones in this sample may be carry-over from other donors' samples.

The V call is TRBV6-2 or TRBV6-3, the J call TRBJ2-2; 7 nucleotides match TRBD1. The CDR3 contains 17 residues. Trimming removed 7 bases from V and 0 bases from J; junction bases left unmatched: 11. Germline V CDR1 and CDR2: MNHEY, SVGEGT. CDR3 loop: CASIQGTDRSNTGELFF. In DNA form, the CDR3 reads TGTGCCAGCATACAAGGGACGGACAGGTCGAACACCGGGGAGCTGTTTTTT.

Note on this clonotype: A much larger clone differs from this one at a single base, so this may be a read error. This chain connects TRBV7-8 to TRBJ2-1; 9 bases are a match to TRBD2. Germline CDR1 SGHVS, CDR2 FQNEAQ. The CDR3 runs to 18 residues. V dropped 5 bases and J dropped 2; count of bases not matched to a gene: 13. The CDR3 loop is CASSPVTSGHQPYNEQFF. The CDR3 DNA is TGTGCCAGCAGCCCAGTGACTAGCGGTCACCAACCCTACAATGAGCAGTTCTTC.

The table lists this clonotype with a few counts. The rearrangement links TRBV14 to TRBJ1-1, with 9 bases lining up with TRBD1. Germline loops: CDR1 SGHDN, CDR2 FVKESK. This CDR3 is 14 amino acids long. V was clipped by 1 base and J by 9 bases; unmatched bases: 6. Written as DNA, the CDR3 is TGTGCCAGCAGCCAAGGACAGGGGGTGTACAAAGCTTTCTTT. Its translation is CASSQGQGVYKAFF.

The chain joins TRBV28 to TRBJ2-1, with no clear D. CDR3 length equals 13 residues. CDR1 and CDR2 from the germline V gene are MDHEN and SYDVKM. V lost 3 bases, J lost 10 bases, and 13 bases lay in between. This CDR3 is CASSFGAAREQFF. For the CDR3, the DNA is TGTGCCAGCAGTTTCGGAGCAGCACGCGAGCAGTTCTTC.

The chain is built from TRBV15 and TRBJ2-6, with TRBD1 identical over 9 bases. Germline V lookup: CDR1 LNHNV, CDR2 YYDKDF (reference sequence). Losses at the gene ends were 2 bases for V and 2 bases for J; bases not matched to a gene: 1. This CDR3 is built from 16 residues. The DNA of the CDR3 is TGTGCCACCAGCAGATACAGGGGGCCTGGGGCCAACGTCCTGACTTTC. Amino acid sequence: CATSRYRGPGANVLTF.

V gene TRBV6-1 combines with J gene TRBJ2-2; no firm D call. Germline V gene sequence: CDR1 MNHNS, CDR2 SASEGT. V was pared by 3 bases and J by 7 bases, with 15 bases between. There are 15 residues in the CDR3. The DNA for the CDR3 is TGTGCCAGCAGTGACCCCATGTTTAATGGCGGGGAGCTGTTTTTT. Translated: CASSDPMFNGGELFF.

CDR3 coding DNA: TGTGCCAGCAGTTCCCCCAGGGCTTACACTGAAGCTTTCTTT. Amino acid sequence: CASSSPRAYTEAFF. This chain uses TRBV28 with TRBJ1-1; D may be TRBD1 (5 bases). V dropped 4 bases and J dropped 3 bases, with 12 bases sitting between them. Germline values: CDR1 MDHEN, CDR2 SYDVKM. The length of the CDR3 is 14 residues.

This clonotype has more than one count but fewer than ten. Here the CDR3 DNA reads TGTGCCAGTAGGAATGACAGGGTTCAAGCTGAAGCTTTCTTT. It codes for CASRNDRVQAEAFF. The chain combines TRBV19 with TRBJ1-1, with TRBD1 matching 7 bases. Germline CDR1 and CDR2: LNHDA and SQIVND (reference sequence). The CDR3 runs to 14 residues. V gave up 6 bases and J gave up 6 bases; unmatched junction bases: 10.

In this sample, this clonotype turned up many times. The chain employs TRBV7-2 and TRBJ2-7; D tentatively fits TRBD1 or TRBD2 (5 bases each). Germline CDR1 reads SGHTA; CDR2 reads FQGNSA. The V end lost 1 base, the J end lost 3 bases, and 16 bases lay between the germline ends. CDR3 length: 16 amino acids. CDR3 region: CASSLEPFGGFYEQYV. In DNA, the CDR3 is TGTGCCAGCAGCTTAGAGCCCTTTGGGGGTTTCTACGAGCAGTACGTC.

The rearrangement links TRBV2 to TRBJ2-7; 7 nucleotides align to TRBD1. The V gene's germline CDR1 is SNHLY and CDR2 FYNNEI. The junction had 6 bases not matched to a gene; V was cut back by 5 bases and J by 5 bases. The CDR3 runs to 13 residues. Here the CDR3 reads CASSLTGRDEQYF. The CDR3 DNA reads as TGTGCCAGCAGTCTGACAGGGAGAGACGAGCAGTACTTC.

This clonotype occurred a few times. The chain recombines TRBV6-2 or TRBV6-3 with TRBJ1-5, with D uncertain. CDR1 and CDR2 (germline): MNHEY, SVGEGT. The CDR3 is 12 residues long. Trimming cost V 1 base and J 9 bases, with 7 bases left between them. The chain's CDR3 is CASSYFSGPQHF. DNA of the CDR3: TGTGCCAGCAGTTACTTCTCGGGGCCCCAGCATTTT.

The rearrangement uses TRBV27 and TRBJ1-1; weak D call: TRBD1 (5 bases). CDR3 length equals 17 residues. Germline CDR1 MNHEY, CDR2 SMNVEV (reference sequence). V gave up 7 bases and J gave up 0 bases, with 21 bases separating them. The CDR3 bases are TGTGCCAGCACCCCGTCGGGGGGTAGAGGGATGAACACTGAAGCTTTCTTT. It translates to CASTPSGGRGMNTEAFF.

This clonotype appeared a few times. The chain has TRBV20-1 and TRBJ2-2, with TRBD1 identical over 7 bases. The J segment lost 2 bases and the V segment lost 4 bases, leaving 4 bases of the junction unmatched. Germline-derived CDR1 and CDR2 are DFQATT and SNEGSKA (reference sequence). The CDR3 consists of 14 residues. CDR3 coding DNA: TGCAGTGCTAATGACAGGGCCAACACCGGGGAGCTGTTTTTT. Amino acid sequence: CSANDRANTGELFF.

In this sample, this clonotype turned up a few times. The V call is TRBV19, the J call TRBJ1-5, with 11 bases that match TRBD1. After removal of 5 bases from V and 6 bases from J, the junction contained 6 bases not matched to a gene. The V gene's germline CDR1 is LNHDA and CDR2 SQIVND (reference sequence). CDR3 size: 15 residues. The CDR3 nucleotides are TGTGCCAGTAGTGGTGGACAGGGGGCAGGTCAGCCCCAGCATTTT. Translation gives CASSGGQGAGQPQHF.

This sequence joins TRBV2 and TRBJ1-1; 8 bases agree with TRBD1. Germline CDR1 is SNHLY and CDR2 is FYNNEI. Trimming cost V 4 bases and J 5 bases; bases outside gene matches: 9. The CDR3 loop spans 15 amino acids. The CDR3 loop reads CASSAGQVEGTEAFF. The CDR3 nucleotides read TGTGCCAGCAGTGCGGGACAGGTCGAAGGGACTGAAGCTTTCTTT.

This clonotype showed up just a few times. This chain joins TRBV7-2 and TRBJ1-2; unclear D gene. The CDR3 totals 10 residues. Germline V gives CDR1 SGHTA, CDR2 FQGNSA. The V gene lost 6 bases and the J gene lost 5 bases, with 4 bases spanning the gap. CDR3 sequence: CASSKYGYTF. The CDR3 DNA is TGTGCCAGCAGTAAATATGGCTACACCTTC.

CDR3 sequence: CASSLNSPGHQNTEAFF. CDR3 in DNA: TGTGCCAGCAGCTTAAATTCACCCGGACATCAGAACACTGAAGCTTTCTTT. The chain carries TRBV7-9 and TRBJ1-1; D may be TRBD1 (5 bases). Trimming stripped 2 bases from V and 1 base from J, with 17 bases between. Germline V gene data show CDR1 as SEHNR and CDR2 as FQNEAQ (reference sequence). The CDR3 totals 17 residues.

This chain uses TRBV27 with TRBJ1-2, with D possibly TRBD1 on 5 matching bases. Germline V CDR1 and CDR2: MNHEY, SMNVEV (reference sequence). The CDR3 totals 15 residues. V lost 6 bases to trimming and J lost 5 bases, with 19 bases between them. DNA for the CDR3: TGTGCCAGCAGCCGCGGGACTTCGACGGTATATGGCTACACCTTC. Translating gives CASSRGTSTVYGYTF.

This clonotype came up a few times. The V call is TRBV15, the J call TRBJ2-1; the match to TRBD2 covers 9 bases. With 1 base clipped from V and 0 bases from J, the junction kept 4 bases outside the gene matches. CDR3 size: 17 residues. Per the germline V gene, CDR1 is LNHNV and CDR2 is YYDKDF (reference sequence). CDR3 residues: CATSRGLAVSSYNEQFF. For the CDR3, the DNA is TGTGCCACCAGCAGAGGACTAGCGGTGAGCTCCTACAATGAGCAGTTCTTC.

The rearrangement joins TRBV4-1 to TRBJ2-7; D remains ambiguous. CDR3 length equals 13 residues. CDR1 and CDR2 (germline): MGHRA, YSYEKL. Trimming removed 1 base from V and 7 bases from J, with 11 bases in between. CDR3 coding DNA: TGCGCCAGCAGCCAAGGGGTCAGGACGGAGCAGTACTTC. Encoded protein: CASSQGVRTEQYF.

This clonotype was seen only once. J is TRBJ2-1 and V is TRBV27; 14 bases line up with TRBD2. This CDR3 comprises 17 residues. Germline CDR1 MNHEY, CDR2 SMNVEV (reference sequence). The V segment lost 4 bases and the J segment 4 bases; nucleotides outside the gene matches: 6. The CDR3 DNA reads TGTGCCAGCAGTTCACAGACTAGCGGGGGGGATTACAATGAGCAGTTCTTC. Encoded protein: CASSSQTSGGDYNEQFF.

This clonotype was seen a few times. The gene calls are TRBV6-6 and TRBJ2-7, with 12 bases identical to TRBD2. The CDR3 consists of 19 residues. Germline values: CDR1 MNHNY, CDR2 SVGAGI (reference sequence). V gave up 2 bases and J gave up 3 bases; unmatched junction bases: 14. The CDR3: CASSYRTSGTFGLVYEQYV. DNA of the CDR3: TGTGCCAGCAGTTACCGGACTAGCGGGACTTTCGGGCTTGTCTACGAGCAGTACGTC.

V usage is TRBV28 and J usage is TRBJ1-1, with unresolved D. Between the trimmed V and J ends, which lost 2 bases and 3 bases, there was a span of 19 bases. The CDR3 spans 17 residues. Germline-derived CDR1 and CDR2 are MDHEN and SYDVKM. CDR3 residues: CASSLARVGVLDTEAFF. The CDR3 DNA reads TGTGCCAGCAGTTTAGCCCGGGTCGGGGTCTTGGACACTGAAGCTTTCTTT. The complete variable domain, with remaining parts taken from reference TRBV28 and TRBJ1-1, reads DVKVTQSSRYLVKRTGEKVFLECVQDMDHENMFWYRQDPGLGLRLIYFSYDVKMKEKGDIPEGYSVSREKKERFSLILESASTNQTSMYLCASSLARVGVLDTEAFFGQGTRLTVV.

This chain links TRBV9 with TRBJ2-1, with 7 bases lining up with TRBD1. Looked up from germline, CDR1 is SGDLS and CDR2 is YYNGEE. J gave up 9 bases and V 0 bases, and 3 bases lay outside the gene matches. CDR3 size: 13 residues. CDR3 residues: CASSVGTGREQFF. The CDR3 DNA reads TGTGCCAGCAGCGTAGGGACAGGTCGTGAGCAGTTCTTC. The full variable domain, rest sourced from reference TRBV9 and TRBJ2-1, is DSGVTQTPKHLITATGQRVTLRCSPRSGDLSVYWYQQSLDQGLQFLIQYYNGEERAKGNILERFSAQQFPDLHSELNLSSLELGDSALYFCASSVGTGREQFFGPGTRLTVL.

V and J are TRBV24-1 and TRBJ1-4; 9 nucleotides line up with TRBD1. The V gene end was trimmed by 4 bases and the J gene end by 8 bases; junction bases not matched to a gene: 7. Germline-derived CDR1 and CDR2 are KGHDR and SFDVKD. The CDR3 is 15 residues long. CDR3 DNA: TGTGCCACCAGTGAAGCCGGGACAGGGTTGGAAAAACTGTTTTTT. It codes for CATSEAGTGLEKLFF.

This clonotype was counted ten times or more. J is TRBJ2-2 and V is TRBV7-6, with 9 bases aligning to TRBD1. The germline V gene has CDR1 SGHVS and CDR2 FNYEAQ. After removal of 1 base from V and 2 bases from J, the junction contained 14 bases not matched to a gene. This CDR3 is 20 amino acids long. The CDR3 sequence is CASSLVMLMSDRGNTGELFF. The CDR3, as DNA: TGTGCCAGCAGCTTAGTAATGCTGATGTCGGACAGGGGAAACACCGGGGAGCTGTTTTTT.

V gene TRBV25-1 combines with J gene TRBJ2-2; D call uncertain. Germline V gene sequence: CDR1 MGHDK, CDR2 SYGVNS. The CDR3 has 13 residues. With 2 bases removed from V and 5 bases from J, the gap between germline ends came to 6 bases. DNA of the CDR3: TGTGCCAGCAGTGAAAAATTAACCGGGGAGCTGTTTTTT. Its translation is CASSEKLTGELFF.

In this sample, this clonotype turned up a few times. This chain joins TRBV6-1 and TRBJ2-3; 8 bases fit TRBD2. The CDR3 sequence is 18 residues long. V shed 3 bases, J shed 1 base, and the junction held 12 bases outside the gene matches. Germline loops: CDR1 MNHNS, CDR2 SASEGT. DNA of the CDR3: TGTGCCAGCAGTGAGAGCACTAAGCGGGGGTTGCGCACAGATACGCAGTATTTT. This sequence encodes CASSESTKRGLRTDTQYF.

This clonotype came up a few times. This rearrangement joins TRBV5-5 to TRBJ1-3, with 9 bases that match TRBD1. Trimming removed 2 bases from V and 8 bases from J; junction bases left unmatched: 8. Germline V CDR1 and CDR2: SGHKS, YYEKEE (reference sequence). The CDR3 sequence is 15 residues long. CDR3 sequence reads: CASSFDRGFVDTIYF. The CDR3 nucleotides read TGTGCCAGCAGCTTTGACAGGGGGTTCGTCGACACCATATATTTT.

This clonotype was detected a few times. The CDR3: CSARDIDNEQFF. Here the CDR3 DNA reads TGCAGTGCTAGGGACATCGACAATGAGCAGTTCTTC. The chain is built from TRBV20-1 and TRBJ2-1; D may be TRBD1 (5 bases). The germline V and J ends were trimmed by 3 bases and 5 bases, with 8 bases remaining between them. Germline V gene sequence: CDR1 DFQATT, CDR2 SNEGSKA (reference sequence). The CDR3 sequence is 12 residues long.